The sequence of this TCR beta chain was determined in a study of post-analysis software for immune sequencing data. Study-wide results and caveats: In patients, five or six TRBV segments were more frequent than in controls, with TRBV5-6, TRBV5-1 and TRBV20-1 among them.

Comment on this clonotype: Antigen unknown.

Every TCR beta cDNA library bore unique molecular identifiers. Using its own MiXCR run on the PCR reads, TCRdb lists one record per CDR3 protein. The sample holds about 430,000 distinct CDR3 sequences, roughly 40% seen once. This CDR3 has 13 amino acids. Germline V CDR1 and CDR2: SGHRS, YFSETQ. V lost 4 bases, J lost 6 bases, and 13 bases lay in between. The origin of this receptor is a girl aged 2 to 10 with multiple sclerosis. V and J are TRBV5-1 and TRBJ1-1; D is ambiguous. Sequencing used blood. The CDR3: CASSPPGPAEAFF. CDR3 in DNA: TGCGCCAGCAGCCCCCCCGGGCCAGCTGAAGCTTTCTTT.